This is a list of T cell receptor beta chains from one sample in a study of human T cells and chemical hapten exposure. Using its own MiXCR run on the RACE reads, TCRdb lists one record per CDR3 protein. The sample includes roughly 52,000 distinct CDR3 sequences, about 10% seen only once; the top ten take approximately 1.8%. Material: whole blood, obtained in connection with sensitization to the hapten diphenylcyclopropenone (DPC). The receptor source for this set is a woman in her 40s with alopecia areata. Some clones in this sample may be carry-over from other donors' samples. The CDR3 runs from the conserved cysteine through the conserved F or W. The D gene is left open where the match is weak. The size of a clone is reported for some rows only, either as once, few or many, or as a class for expanded clones.

size: few
V: TRBV10-3
J: TRBJ2-7
D: NA
DNA: TGTGCCATCAGTGGGTTAACTGGACACCGTACCTCCTACGAGCAGTACTTC
CDR3: CAISGLTGHRTSYEQYF

size: NA
V: TRBV2
J: TRBJ1-6
D: TRBD1
DNA: TGTGCCAGCAGTGAGGAGGCAGGGGGCCTATCACCCCTCCACTTT
CDR3: CASSEEAGGLSPLHF

size: NA
V: TRBV9
J: TRBJ2-3
D: TRBD2
DNA: TGTGCCAGCAGTAAACTAGCGGGAGTAAGAGATACGCAGTATTTT
CDR3: CASSKLAGVRDTQYF

size: few
V: TRBV18
J: TRBJ2-2
D: NA
DNA: TGTGCCACCGGAACAGGAACCTCCACCGGGGAGCTGTTTTTT
CDR3: CATGTGTSTGELFF

size: NA
V: TRBV20-1
J: TRBJ1-6
D: NA
DNA: TGCAGTGCTGGGCCCGGGACAAAGTATAATTCACCCCTCCACTTT
CDR3: CSAGPGTKYNSPLHF

size: few
V: TRBV18
J: TRBJ2-7
D: TRBD2
DNA: TGTGCCAGCTCACCACCGATGACTAGCGGGAGGAGAAGGAGCTACGAGCAGTACTTC
CDR3: CASSPPMTSGRRRSYEQYF

size: NA
V: TRBV12-3/TRBV12-4
J: TRBJ2-3
D: TRBD2
DNA: TGTGCCAGCAGTTTGGCTAGCGGGCCCCTAAACACAGATACGCAGTATTTT
CDR3: CASSLASGPLNTDTQYF

size: NA
V: TRBV20-1
J: TRBJ2-7
D: NA
DNA: TGCAGTGCTAGAGGGGACAACCCCTACGAGCAGTACTTC
CDR3: CSARGDNPYEQYF

size: NA
V: TRBV7-9
J: TRBJ2-3
D: NA
DNA: TGTGCCAGCAGCCTTAGTGGGAGAGCAACAGATACGCAGTATTTT
CDR3: CASSLSGRATDTQYF

size: many
V: TRBV7-7
J: TRBJ2-3
D: NA
DNA: TGTGCCAGCAGCCGGACATACGAGGGCACGCAGTATTTT
CDR3: CASSRTYEGTQYF

size: many
V: TRBV7-2
J: TRBJ1-2
D: TRBD1
DNA: TGTGCCAGCAGGCTACAGGGGACGCCTAGCAGGGGCTACACCTTC
CDR3: CASRLQGTPSRGYTF